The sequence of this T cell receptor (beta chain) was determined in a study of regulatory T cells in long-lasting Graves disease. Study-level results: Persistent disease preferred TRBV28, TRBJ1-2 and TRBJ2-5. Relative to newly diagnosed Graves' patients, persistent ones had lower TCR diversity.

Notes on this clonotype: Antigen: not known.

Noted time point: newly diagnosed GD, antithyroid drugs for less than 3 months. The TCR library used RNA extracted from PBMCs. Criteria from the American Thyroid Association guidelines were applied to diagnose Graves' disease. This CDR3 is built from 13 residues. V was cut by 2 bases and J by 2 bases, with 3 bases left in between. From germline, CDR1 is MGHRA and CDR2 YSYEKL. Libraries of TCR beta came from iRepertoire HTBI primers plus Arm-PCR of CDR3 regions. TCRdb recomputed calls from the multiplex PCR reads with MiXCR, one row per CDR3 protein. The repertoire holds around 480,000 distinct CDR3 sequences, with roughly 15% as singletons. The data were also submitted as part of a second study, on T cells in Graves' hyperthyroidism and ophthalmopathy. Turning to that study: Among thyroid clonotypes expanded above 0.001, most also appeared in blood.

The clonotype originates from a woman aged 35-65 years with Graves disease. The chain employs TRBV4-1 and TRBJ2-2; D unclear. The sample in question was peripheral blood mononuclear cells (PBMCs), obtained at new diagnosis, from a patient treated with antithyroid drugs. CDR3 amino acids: CASSQLNTGELFF. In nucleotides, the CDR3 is TGCGCCAGCAGCCAATTAAACACCGGGGAGCTGTTTTTT.